A single sample is the source of the 18 T cell receptor beta chains below, sequenced in a study of prognosis after radiotherapy for stage I lung cancer (dated by TCRdb to the early 2020s). The sequencer was an Illumina HiSeq 3000. Two rounds of multiplex PCR on genomic DNA were used to amplify the TCR beta CDR3 region. The first PCR round used primers specific to each TRBV and TRBJ gene, and the primer sequences were filed in Chinese patent CN105087789A. TCRdb handled the public reads itself, with Q25 trimming in fastp and clone calling in MiXCR, and kept productive beta chains. CDR3 protein sequences are deduplicated, and each keeps its most common genes and DNA. The sample table shows 14,000 or so distinct CDR3 sequences, and roughly 50% are seen once. The top ten constitute roughly 40% of the sample. The starting material was PBMCs, obtained before or after stereotactic body radiation therapy (not recorded which). These receptors were collected from a donor aged 50 or older with non-small cell lung cancer.

The chain recombines TRBV6-1 with TRBJ1-1; unclear D gene. CDR3 length equals 11 residues. V gave up 4 bases and J gave up 6 bases, with 6 bases separating them. Germline-derived CDR1 and CDR2 are MNHNS and SASEGT. This CDR3 is CASSVVAEAFF. CDR3 DNA: TGTGCCAGCAGTGTAGTGGCTGAAGCTTTCTTT.

This clonotype was picked up many times. V gene TRBV24-1 combines with J gene TRBJ2-2, with 9 positions matching TRBD1. This CDR3 contains 15 residues. The germline CDR1 and CDR2 sequences are KGHDR and SFDVKD. J was trimmed by 7 bases and V by 6 bases; bases with no gene match: 8. CDR3 residues: CATSPTGGKGGELFF. The CDR3 DNA reads TGTGCCACCAGTCCGACAGGGGGTAAAGGCGGGGAGCTGTTTTTT.

This clonotype was found many times. The chain is built from TRBV20-1 and TRBJ2-7; D gene uncertain. Deletions cut 3 bases from V and 3 bases from J, with 9 bases between. Looked up from germline, CDR1 is DFQATT and CDR2 is SNEGSKA (reference sequence). This CDR3 has 12 residues. CDR3: CSASGRGYEQYF. Here the CDR3 DNA reads TGCAGTGCTAGCGGCCGAGGCTACGAGCAGTACTTC.

This clonotype has ten or more counts. The chain couples TRBV20-1 to TRBJ2-2; 10 bases match TRBD2. The V and J ends lost 6 bases and 7 bases, in that order; junction bases with no gene match: 11. The CDR3 consists of 15 residues. The germline V gene encodes CDR1 DFQATT and CDR2 SNEGSKA (reference sequence). CDR3 sequence: CSAKIAGGLGGELFF. In DNA, the CDR3 is TGCAGTGCGAAAATAGCGGGAGGTCTGGGCGGGGAGCTGTTTTTT.

This clonotype was detected ten times or more. CDR3 loop: CSGGGVQETQYF. In DNA, the CDR3 is TGCAGTGGGGGTGGGGTCCAAGAGACCCAGTACTTC. The V call is TRBV20-1, the J call TRBJ2-5; D is unclear. Germline CDR1 is DFQATT and CDR2 is SNEGSKA (reference sequence). CDR3 size: 12 residues. Trimming removed 7 bases from V and 1 base from J, with 10 bases in between.

This clonotype has just a few counts. It is likely a read error: a sequence one base away is far more abundant. This chain links TRBV6-2 or TRBV6-3 with TRBJ1-1; no clear D gene. CDR3 length: 13 residues. Trimming took 9 bases from V and 2 from J, leaving 13 bases between them. Germline V lookup: CDR1 MNHEY, CDR2 SVGEGT. The CDR3 nucleotides are TGTGCCAGAAGTGAGATCCCTAACACTGAAGCTTTCTTT. It specifies CARSEIPNTEAFF.

V gene TRBV2 combines with J gene TRBJ2-5; D is unresolved. The CDR3 contains 10 residues. V lost 5 bases and J 11 bases, leaving 9 bases between the germline ends. Germline CDR1 SNHLY, CDR2 FYNNEI. CDR3 nucleotides: TGTGCCAGCAGTCGGTCAACTCAGTACTTC. It yields the protein CASSRSTQYF.

This clonotype was counted at least ten times. The CDR3 bases are TGTGCCAGTAGGAGGACAGGGGGCTCAGAGCCCCAGCATTTT. Its translation is CASRRTGGSEPQHF. V usage is TRBV19 and J usage is TRBJ1-5, with 11 bases lining up with TRBD1. V was pared by 6 bases and J by 8 bases, with 6 bases of the junction left unmatched. The CDR3 extends over 14 amino acids. Germline CDR1 reads LNHDA; CDR2 reads SQIVND (reference sequence).

This clonotype was seen repeatedly, ten times or more. The chain is built from TRBV20-1 and TRBJ2-1, with D perhaps TRBD1 or TRBD2 (5 bases each). Between the trimmed V and J ends, which lost 6 bases and 8 bases, there was a span of 11 bases. The germline V gene has CDR1 DFQATT and CDR2 SNEGSKA (reference sequence). This CDR3 is built from 11 residues. The CDR3 region is CSAGENHEQFF. As DNA, the CDR3 is TGCAGTGCAGGGGAGAACCATGAGCAGTTCTTC.

This clonotype has a count of ten or more. V is TRBV5-8 and J is TRBJ2-3; D gene unclear. Per germline, CDR1 SGHTS and CDR2 YDEGEE. CDR3 length equals 13 residues. V dropped 4 bases and J dropped 3 bases, with 9 bases sitting between them. The CDR3 region is CASSLRSTDTQYF. The CDR3 bases are TGTGCCAGCAGCCTGAGATCGACAGATACGCAGTATTTT.

This clonotype was found many times. The chain uses TRBV7-9 and TRBJ2-3, with D unresolved. Trimming took 2 bases from V and 0 from J, leaving 9 bases between them. Germline lookup yields CDR1 SEHNR and CDR2 FQNEAQ (reference sequence). This CDR3 is 15 amino acids long. CDR3 bases: TGTGCCAGCAGCTTAAGGGTCGGCAGCACAGATACGCAGTATTTT. Protein product: CASSLRVGSTDTQYF.

With respect to this clonotype: At one end, the junction sequence differs from germline, possibly due to a read error. The chain combines TRBV6-2 or TRBV6-3 with TRBJ1-3; weak D call: TRBD1 (5 bases). The CDR3 sequence is 15 residues long. CDR1 is MNHEY and CDR2 is SVGEGT in the germline V gene. This CDR3 reads CASITAGSRGNTIYF. The CDR3 coding sequence is TGTGCCAGCATTACGGCAGGGAGTCGTGGAAATACCATATATTTT.

This rearrangement joins TRBV11-2 to TRBJ1-2, with 7 positions matching TRBD1. This CDR3 has 16 residues. The V and J ends lost 4 bases and 1 base, in that order; junction bases with no gene match: 9. The germline CDR1 and CDR2 sequences are SGHAT and FQNNGV. As DNA, the CDR3 is TGTGCCAGCAGCTGGGTACAGGGGATCGTTAACTATGGCTACACCTTC. This sequence encodes CASSWVQGIVNYGYTF.

This clonotype was recorded many times. The chain employs TRBV2 and TRBJ2-7, with a possible D match to TRBD2 (6 bases). Trimming left V 3 bases short and J 2 bases short, with 17 bases between. This CDR3 is 16 amino acids long. Germline assignment: CDR1 SNHLY and CDR2 FYNNEI. CDR3 sequence (DNA): TGTGCCAGCAGTGACGAGGACTACCTAGCGACCTACGAGCAGTACTTC. As protein: CASSDEDYLATYEQYF.

Comments on this clonotype: A far larger clone differs by one base, so this is likely a read error. This chain joins TRBV6-8 and TRBJ2-7; unclear D gene. The CDR3 runs 13 residues. The germline V and J ends were trimmed by 4 bases and 3 bases, with 10 bases remaining between them. CDR1 MNHGY and CDR2 SAAAGT come from the germline V gene. Here the CDR3 DNA reads TGTGCCAGCAGTTCCGTGGGGAACTACGAGCAGTACTTC. This translates into CASSSVGNYEQYF.

As concerns this clonotype: A far larger clone is off by one base, so a read error is likely. V is TRBV6-9 and J is TRBJ1-5; 7 nucleotides align to TRBD1. CDR1 is MNHGY and CDR2 is SVAAGI in the germline V gene. This CDR3 has 14 residues. CDR3: CASSLGQDDQPHHF. CDR3 nucleotide sequence: TGTGCCAGCAGCCTCGGACAGGATGATCAGCCCCATCATTTT.

A remark on this clonotype: A far larger clone is only one base removed, so a read error is likely. This chain connects TRBV11-2 to TRBJ1-2; D may be TRBD2 (6 bases). The J call may be faulty, since TRBJ2-7 better matches the DNA end. The CDR3 runs to 12 residues. Germline assignment: CDR1 SGHAT and CDR2 FQNNGV. Here the CDR3 reads CASTITGEEQYF. The DNA of the CDR3 is TGTGCCAGCACCATAACGGGGGAGGAGCAGTACTTC.

This clonotype was observed many times. J is TRBJ2-3 and V is TRBV7-8, with D possibly matching TRBD1 (5 bases). V was cut by 3 bases and J by 0 bases, with 10 bases left in between. Germline CDR1 reads SGHVS; CDR2 reads FQNEAQ. The CDR3 extends over 15 amino acids. CDR3 in amino acids: CASSFWQGSTDTQYF. CDR3 DNA: TGTGCCAGCAGCTTCTGGCAGGGTAGCACAGATACGCAGTATTTT.